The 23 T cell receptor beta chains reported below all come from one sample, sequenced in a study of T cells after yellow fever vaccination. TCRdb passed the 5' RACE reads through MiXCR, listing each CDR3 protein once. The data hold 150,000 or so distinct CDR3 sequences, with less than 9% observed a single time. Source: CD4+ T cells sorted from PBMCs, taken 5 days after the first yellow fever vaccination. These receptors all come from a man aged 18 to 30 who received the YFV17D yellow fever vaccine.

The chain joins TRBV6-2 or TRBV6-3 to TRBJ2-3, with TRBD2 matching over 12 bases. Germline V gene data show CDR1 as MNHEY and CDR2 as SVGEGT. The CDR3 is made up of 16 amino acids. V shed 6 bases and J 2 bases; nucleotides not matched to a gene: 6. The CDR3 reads CASSPGLAGPTDTQYF. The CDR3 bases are TGTGCCAGCAGCCCCGGACTAGCGGGGCCCACAGATACGCAGTATTTT.

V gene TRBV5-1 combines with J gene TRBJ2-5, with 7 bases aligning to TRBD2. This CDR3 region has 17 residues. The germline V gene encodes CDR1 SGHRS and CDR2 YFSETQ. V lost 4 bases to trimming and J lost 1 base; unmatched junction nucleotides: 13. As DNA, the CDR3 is TGCGCCAGCAGCCTGGGTTTGAGCGGGGTACGCCAAGAGACCCAGTACTTC. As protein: CASSLGLSGVRQETQYF.

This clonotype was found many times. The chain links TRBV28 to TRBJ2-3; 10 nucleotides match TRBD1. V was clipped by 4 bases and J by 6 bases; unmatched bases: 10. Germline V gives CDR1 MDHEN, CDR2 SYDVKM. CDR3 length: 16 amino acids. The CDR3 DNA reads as TGTGCCAGCAGTTCCGCCGGGACAGGGGACACGGATACGCAGTATTTT. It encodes CASSSAGTGDTDTQYF.

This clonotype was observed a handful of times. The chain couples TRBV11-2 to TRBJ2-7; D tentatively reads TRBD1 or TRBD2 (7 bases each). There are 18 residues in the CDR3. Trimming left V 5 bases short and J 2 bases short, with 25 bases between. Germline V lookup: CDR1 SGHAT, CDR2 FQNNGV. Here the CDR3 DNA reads TGTGCCAGCAGCCGTAAAGGGGCAGGGGGGGAAATAACCTACGAGCAGTACGTC. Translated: CASSRKGAGGEITYEQYV.

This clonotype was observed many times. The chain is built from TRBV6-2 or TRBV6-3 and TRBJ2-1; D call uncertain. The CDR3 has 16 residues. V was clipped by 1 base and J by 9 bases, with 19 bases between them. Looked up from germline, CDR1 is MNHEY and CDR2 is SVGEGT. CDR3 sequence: CASSYYHRTGIGEQFF. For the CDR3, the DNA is TGTGCCAGCAGTTACTACCACCGGACCGGAATAGGTGAGCAGTTCTTC.

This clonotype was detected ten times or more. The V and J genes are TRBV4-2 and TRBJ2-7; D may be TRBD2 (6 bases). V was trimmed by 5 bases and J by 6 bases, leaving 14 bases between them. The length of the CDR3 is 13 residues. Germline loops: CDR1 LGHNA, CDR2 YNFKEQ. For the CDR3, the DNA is TGTGCCAGCAGCTTAGGGGAGGCGGGCGAGCAGTACTTC. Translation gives CASSLGEAGEQYF.

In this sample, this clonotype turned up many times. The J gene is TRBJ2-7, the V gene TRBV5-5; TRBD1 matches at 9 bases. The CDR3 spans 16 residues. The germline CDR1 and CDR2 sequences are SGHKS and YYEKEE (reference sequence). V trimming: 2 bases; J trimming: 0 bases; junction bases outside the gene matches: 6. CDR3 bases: TGTGCCAGCAGCTTCGGGACAGGGATGAGCTCCTACGAGCAGTACGTC. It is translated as CASSFGTGMSSYEQYV.

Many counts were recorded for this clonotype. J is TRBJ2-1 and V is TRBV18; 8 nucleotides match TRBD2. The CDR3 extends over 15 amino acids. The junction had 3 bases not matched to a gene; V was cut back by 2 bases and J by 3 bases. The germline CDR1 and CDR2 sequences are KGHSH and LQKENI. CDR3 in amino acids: CASSPVSGDYNEQFF. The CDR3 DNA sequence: TGTGCCAGCTCACCAGTTAGCGGGGACTACAATGAGCAGTTCTTC.

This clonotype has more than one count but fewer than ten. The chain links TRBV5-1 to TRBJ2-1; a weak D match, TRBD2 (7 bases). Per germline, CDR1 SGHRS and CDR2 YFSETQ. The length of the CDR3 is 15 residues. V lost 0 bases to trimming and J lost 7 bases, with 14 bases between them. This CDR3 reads CASSLEWGGVNEQFF. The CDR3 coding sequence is TGCGCCAGCAGCTTGGAGTGGGGGGGCGTAAATGAGCAGTTCTTC.

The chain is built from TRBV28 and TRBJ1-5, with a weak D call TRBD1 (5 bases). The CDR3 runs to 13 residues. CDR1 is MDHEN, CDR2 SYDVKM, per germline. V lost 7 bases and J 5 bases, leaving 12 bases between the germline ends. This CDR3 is CASTWGSHQPQHF. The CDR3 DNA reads TGTGCCAGCACCTGGGGCAGTCATCAGCCCCAGCATTTT.

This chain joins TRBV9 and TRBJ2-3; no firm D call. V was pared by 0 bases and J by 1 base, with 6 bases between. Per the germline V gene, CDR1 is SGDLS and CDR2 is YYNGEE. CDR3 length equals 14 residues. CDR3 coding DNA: TGTGCCAGCAGCGTAGACCAAGGCACAGATACGCAGTATTTT. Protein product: CASSVDQGTDTQYF.

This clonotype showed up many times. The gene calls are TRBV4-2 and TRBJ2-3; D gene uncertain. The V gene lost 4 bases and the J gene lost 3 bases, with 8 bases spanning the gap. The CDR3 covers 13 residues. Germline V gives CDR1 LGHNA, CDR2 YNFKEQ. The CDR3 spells CASSPSATDTQYF. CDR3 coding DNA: TGTGCCAGCAGCCCCTCAGCAACAGATACGCAGTATTTT.

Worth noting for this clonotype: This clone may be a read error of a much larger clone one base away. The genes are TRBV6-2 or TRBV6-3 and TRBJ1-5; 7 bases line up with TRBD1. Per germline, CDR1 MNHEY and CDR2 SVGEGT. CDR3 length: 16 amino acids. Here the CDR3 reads CASRPNPTGRNRPQHF. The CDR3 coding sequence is TGTGCCAGCAGACCTAATCCGACAGGGCGGAATCGGCCCCAGCATTTT.

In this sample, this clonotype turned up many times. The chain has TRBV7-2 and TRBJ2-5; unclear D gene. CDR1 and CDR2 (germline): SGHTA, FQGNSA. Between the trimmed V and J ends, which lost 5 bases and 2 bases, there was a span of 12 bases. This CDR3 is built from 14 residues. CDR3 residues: CASSPRVAQETQYF. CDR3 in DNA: TGTGCCAGCAGCCCCCGGGTAGCTCAAGAGACCCAGTACTTC.

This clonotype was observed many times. The CDR3 DNA is TGTGCCAGCAGTGAACACAGCGGGGGCTTGAATGAGCAGTTCTTC. Translation gives CASSEHSGGLNEQFF. The chain recombines TRBV6-1 with TRBJ2-1, with 8 bases lining up with TRBD2. CDR1 MNHNS and CDR2 SASEGT come from the germline V gene. This CDR3 has 15 amino acids. Unmatched junction bases numbered 7, after V lost 2 bases and J lost 7 bases.

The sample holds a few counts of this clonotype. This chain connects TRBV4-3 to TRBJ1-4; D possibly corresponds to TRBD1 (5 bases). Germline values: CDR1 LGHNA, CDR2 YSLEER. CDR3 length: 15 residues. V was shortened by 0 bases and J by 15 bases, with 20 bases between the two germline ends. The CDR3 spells CASSQDLGQGLVLFF. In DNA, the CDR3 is TGCGCCAGCAGCCAAGATCTCGGTCAGGGACTGGTGTTGTTTTTT.

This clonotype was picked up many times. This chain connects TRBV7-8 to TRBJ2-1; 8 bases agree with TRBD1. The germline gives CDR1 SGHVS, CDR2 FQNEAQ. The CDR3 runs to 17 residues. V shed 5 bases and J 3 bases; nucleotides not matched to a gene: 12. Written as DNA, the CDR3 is TGTGCCAGCAGCCCACCCAGGGGGCGTCAATTCTACAATGAGCAGTTCTTC. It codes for CASSPPRGRQFYNEQFF. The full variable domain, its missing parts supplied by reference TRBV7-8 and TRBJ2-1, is GAGVSQSPRYKVAKRGQDVALRCDPISGHVSLFWYQQALGQGPEFLTYFQNEAQLDKSGLPSDRFFAERPEGSVSTLKIQRTQQEDSAVYLCASSPPRGRQFYNEQFFGPGTRLTVL.

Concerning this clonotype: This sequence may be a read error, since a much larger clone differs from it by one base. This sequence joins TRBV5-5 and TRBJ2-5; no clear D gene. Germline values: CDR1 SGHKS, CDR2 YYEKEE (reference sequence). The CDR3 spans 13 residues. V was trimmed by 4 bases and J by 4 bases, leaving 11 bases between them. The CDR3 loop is CASSLDPGETQYF. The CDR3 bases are TGTGCCAGCAGCCTCGACCCCGGAGAGACCCAGTACTTC.

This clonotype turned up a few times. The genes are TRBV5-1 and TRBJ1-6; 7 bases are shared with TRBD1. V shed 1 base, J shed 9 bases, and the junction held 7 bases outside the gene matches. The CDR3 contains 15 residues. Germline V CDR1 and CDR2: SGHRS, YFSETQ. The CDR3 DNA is TGCGCCAGCAGCTTGAGACAGGGAGGTTTTTCACCCCTCCACTTT. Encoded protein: CASSLRQGGFSPLHF.

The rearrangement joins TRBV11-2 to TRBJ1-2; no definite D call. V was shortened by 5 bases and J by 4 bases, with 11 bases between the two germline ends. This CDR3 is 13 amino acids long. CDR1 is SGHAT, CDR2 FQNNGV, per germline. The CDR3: CASSPPGVYGYTF. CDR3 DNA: TGTGCCAGCAGCCCGCCGGGAGTCTATGGCTACACCTTC.

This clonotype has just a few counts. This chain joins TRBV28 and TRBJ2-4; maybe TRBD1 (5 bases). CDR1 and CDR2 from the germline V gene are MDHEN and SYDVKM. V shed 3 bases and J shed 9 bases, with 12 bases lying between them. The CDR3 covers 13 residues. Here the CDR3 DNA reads TGTGCCAGCAGTTTCGGATCAAGGGGCATTCAGTACTTC. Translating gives CASSFGSRGIQYF.

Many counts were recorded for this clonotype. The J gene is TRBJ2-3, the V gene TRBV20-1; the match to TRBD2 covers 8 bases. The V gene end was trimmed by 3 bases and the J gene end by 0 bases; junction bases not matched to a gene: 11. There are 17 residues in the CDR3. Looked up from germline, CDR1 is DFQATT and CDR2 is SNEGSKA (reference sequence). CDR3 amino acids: CSASSMGTSPSTDTQYF. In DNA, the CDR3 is TGCAGTGCTAGTTCAATGGGGACTAGTCCTAGCACAGATACGCAGTATTTT.

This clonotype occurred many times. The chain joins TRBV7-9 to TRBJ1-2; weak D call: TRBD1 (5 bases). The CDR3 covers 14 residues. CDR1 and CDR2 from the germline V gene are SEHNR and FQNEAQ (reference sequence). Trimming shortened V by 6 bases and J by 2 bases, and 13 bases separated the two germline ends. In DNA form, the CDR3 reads TGTGCCAGCAGTATAATCGGGGGGAACTATGGCTACACCTTC. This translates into CASSIIGGNYGYTF.